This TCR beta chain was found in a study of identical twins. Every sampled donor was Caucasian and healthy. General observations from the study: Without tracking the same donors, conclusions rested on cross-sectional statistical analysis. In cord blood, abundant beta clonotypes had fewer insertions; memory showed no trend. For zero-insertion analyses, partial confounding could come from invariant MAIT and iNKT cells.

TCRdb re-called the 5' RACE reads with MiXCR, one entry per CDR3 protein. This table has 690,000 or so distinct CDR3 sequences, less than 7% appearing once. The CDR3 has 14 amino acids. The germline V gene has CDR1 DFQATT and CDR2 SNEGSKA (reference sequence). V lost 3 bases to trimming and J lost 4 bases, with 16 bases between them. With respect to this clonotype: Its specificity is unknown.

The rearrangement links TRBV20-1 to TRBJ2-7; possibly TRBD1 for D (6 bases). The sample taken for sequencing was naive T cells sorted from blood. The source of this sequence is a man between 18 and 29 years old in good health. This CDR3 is CSASRQGNLYEQYF. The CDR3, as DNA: TGCAGTGCTAGTCGGCAGGGGAACCTTTACGAGCAGTACTTC.